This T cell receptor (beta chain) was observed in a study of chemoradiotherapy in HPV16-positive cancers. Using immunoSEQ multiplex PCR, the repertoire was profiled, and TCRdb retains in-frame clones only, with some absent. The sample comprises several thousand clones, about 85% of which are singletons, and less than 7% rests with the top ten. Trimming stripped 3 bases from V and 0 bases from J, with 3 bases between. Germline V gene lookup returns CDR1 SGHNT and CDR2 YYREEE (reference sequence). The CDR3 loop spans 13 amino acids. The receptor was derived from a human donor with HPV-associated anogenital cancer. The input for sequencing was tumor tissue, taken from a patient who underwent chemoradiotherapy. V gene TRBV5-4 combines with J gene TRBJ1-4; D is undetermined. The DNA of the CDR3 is TGTGCCAGCAGCTATGCAACTAATGAAAAACTGTTTTTT. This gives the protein CASSYATNEKLFF.